The entry below describes one T cell receptor (beta chain). These data are taken from a study of cytomegalovirus exposure and HLA in healthy donors. CDR1 is LNHDA and CDR2 is SQIVND in the germline V gene (reference sequence). V lost 3 bases, J lost 7 bases, and 7 bases stayed unmatched. The CDR3 covers 14 residues. This PCR relied on a set of 60 Vbeta primers and 13 Jbeta primers. The protocol was immunoSEQ multiplex PCR, while the TCRdb copy is restricted to in-frame clones and leaves out a portion. Counted here are under 85,000 clones, less than 75% occurring once; the ten biggest clones make up approximately 9.9%.

Material for sequencing was PBMCs. The rearrangement joins TRBV19 to TRBJ1-2; 8 bases align to TRBD1. The sequence came from a woman in her thirties in good health and CMV-seronegative. DNA of the CDR3: TGTGCCAGTAGTATTTGGACAGGGAGAAGTGGCTACACCTTC. Amino acids: CASSIWTGRSGYTF.